This T cell receptor (beta chain) was sequenced in a study of blood T cell repertoires in COVID-19. As processed by the authors: From reference gene primer amplification, estimates of nucleated cell counts were derived. Using immunoSEQ multiplex PCR, the repertoire was profiled, and TCRdb retains in-frame clones only, with some absent. The DNA gave D and trimming, while V, J and clone size come from that table. The table shows some 330,000 clones, with 85% to 90% occurring only once. Donors in Cohort 3 counted as recovered after two negative PCRs, clearance, or symptom resolution. Input material: PBMCs or T cells enriched from blood (not recorded which). This receptor was taken from a man aged 30 to 45 who had recovered from COVID-19.

The CDR3: CASRTSGTGAYEQYF. In DNA form, the CDR3 reads TGCGCCAGCAGAACCTCCGGGACGGGGGCCTACGAGCAGTACTTC. The J gene is TRBJ2-7, the V gene TRBV10-2; D may be TRBD2 (6 bases). The V and J ends lost 6 bases and 2 bases respectively, with 17 bases between them. The CDR3 has 15 residues. Germline lookup yields CDR1 WSHSY and CDR2 SAAADI.